One and the same sample provided the 29 T cell receptor beta chains below, sequenced in a study of cytomegalovirus exposure and HLA in healthy donors. 60 Vbeta and 13 Jbeta primers were used in PCR. Produced via immunoSEQ multiplex PCR; TCRdb's table is partial and in-frame only. Found here are about 130,000 clones, over 60% of them singletons; the top ten hold approximately 2.9%. Sequenced material: PBMCs. These receptor sequences come from a human donor in good health.

This clone appeared a few times. The V call is TRBV6-1, the J call TRBJ2-3; no clear D gene. The germline V gene has CDR1 MNHNS and CDR2 SASEGT. The CDR3 covers 14 residues. Trimming cost V 2 bases and J 2 bases, with 8 bases left between them. As DNA, the CDR3 is TGTGCCAGCAGTGAATCGGGTCCCACAGATACGCAGTATTTT. Its translation is CASSESGPTDTQYF.

The chain employs TRBV5-1 and TRBJ2-1; TRBD2 is a possible D gene (6 bases). V dropped 5 bases and J dropped 3 bases, with 12 bases sitting between them. The CDR3 has 14 amino acids. Germline values: CDR1 SGHRS, CDR2 YFSETQ. CDR3 bases: TGCGCCAGCAGGGGACTGGCGGTCTACAATGAGCAGTTCTTC. Its translation: CASRGLAVYNEQFF.

J is TRBJ2-3 and V is TRBV5-1; 7 positions match TRBD1. V lost 3 bases and J lost 2; bases outside the gene matches: 3. The length of the CDR3 is 14 residues. CDR1 and CDR2 from the germline V gene are SGHRS and YFSETQ. The CDR3 loop reads CASSWDSSTDTQYF. In nucleotides, the CDR3 is TGCGCCAGCAGCTGGGACAGTTCCACAGATACGCAGTATTTT. Based on the CDR3 plus reference TRBV5-1 and TRBJ2-3, the full variable domain is KAGVTQTPRYLIKTRGQQVTLSCSPISGHRSVSWYQQTPGQGLQFLFEYFSETQRNKGNFPGRFSGRQFSNSRSEMNVSTLELGDSALYLCASSWDSSTDTQYFGPGTRLTVL.

This chain joins TRBV19 and TRBJ1-1; tentative D call: TRBD1 (6 bases). This CDR3 region has 14 residues. Germline-derived CDR1 and CDR2 are LNHDA and SQIVND (reference sequence). Deletions cut 7 bases from V and 7 bases from J, with 19 bases between. CDR3 region: CASKQGLPPNEAFF. The CDR3 region has the DNA TGTGCCAGTAAGCAGGGGCTACCGCCGAATGAAGCTTTCTTT.

The chain uses TRBV11-1 and TRBJ2-7; no clear D gene. V gave up 6 bases and J gave up 0 bases, with 12 bases separating them. The CDR3 is 14 residues long. Germline V gene lookup returns CDR1 SGHAT and CDR2 FQDESV (reference sequence). The CDR3 loop reads CASSLGPSSYEQYF. CDR3 DNA sequence: TGTGCCAGCAGTCTTGGTCCTAGCTCCTACGAGCAGTACTTC.

The chain joins TRBV6-5 to TRBJ1-5; tentatively, D is TRBD1 (5 bases). With 10 bases removed from V and 3 bases from J, the gap between germline ends came to 16 bases. In germline, CDR1 is MNHEY, CDR2 SVGAGI. The CDR3 has 14 residues. The CDR3 region has the DNA TGTGCCACCAAAGCGACAGAATTCAATCAGCCCCAGCATTTT. Translated, it gives CATKATEFNQPQHF.

The chain uses TRBV19 and TRBJ2-1; TRBD2 might be the D (6 bases). From germline, CDR1 is LNHDA and CDR2 SQIVND (reference sequence). This CDR3 is 15 amino acids long. V was shortened by 0 bases and J by 6 bases, with 12 bases between the two germline ends. This chain's CDR3 is CASSIDPGLINEQFF. CDR3 nucleotides: TGTGCCAGTAGTATAGATCCGGGACTGATCAATGAGCAGTTCTTC. The variable domain in full, with the rest retrieved from reference TRBV19 and TRBJ2-1, is DGGITQSPKYLFRKEGQNVTLSCEQNLNHDAMYWYRQDPGQGLRLIYYSQIVNDFQKGDIAEGYSVSREKKESFPLTVTSAQKNPTAFYLCASSIDPGLINEQFFGPGTRLTVL.

This chain connects TRBV19 to TRBJ2-3, with 9 bases lining up with TRBD2. Germline CDR1 reads LNHDA; CDR2 reads SQIVND (reference sequence). Trimming took 6 bases from V and 1 from J; bases not matched to a gene: 5. The CDR3 spans 15 residues. The CDR3: CASSGPSGGTDTQYF. The DNA for the CDR3 is TGTGCCAGTAGCGGCCCTAGCGGGGGCACAGATACGCAGTATTTT. The whole variable domain, remainder taken from reference TRBV19 and TRBJ2-3, is DGGITQSPKYLFRKEGQNVTLSCEQNLNHDAMYWYRQDPGQGLRLIYYSQIVNDFQKGDIAEGYSVSREKKESFPLTVTSAQKNPTAFYLCASSGPSGGTDTQYFGPGTRLTVL.

The chain has TRBV6-5 and TRBJ1-2; D remains ambiguous. The CDR3 sequence is 11 residues long. The germline CDR1 and CDR2 sequences are MNHEY and SVGAGI. Trimming shortened V by 2 bases and J by 8 bases, and 6 bases separated the two germline ends. CDR3 bases: TGTGCCAGCAGTTACGGAGGGGGCTACACCTTC. The encoded protein is CASSYGGGYTF.

The rearrangement uses TRBV15 and TRBJ1-2; D is perhaps TRBD1 (5 bases). Germline CDR1 LNHNV, CDR2 YYDKDF (reference sequence). The CDR3 spans 16 residues. The germline V and J ends were trimmed by 4 bases and 7 bases, with 22 bases remaining between them. The CDR3 spells CATSKGSGQAVGGYTF. The CDR3 DNA follows: TGTGCCACCAGCAAAGGCTCAGGGCAGGCCGTGGGTGGCTACACCTTC.

In its sample, this clone was seen a few times. The chain carries TRBV27 and TRBJ2-5; 12 bases agree with TRBD2. Trimming at V came to 6 bases and at J to 4 bases, leaving 9 bases not matched to a gene. The CDR3 runs to 16 residues. Germline loops: CDR1 MNHEY, CDR2 SMNVEV (reference sequence). The CDR3 is CASRPTSGSSRETQYF. In nucleotides, the CDR3 is TGTGCCAGCAGGCCGACTAGCGGGAGTAGTCGAGAGACCCAGTACTTC.

The chain recombines TRBV6-6 with TRBJ2-7; unclear D gene. Germline V gives CDR1 MNHNY, CDR2 SVGAGI (reference sequence). V shed 5 bases and J shed 5 bases, with 7 bases lying between them. CDR3 length equals 11 residues. This CDR3 reads CASSRVDEQYF. The CDR3 DNA reads as TGTGCCAGCAGTCGGGTAGACGAGCAGTACTTC.

The chain has TRBV2 and TRBJ2-3, with 9 bases aligning to TRBD2. The CDR3 consists of 15 residues. Germline trimming cut 8 bases from V and 3 bases from J; bases unmatched to any gene: 9. Germline V gives CDR1 SNHLY, CDR2 FYNNEI. The CDR3, as DNA: TGTGCCAGCCGAGTGCGGGGGGGCCGAACAGATACGCAGTATTTT. This translates into CASRVRGGRTDTQYF.

The chain links TRBV5-1 to TRBJ1-3; 8 nucleotides align to TRBD1. Germline CDR1 and CDR2: SGHRS and YFSETQ. This CDR3 comprises 15 residues. The V and J ends lost 5 bases and 3 bases, in that order; junction bases with no gene match: 7. The CDR3 DNA is TGCGCCAGCAGGCCGACAGGGGTTGGTGGAAACACCATATATTTT. Its protein product is CASRPTGVGGNTIYF.

The chain uses TRBV4-2 and TRBJ1-6; 8 bases are shared with TRBD1. With 0 bases clipped from V and 12 bases from J, the junction kept 10 bases outside the gene matches. Germline CDR1 is LGHNA and CDR2 is YNFKEQ. The CDR3 length is 16 residues. For the CDR3, the DNA is TGTGCCAGCAGCCAAGATGGGACAGGCTTAATTGGACCCCTCCACTTT. As protein: CASSQDGTGLIGPLHF.

This clone showed up just a few times. The genes are TRBV11-2 and TRBJ2-7; D is perhaps TRBD2 (6 bases). Germline V lookup: CDR1 SGHAT, CDR2 FQNNGV. CDR3 length: 15 amino acids. Trimming cost V 2 bases and J 0 bases, with 11 bases left between them. The chain's CDR3 is CASSLRLVPSYEQYF. CDR3 DNA sequence: TGTGCCAGCAGCTTAAGACTAGTACCCTCCTACGAGCAGTACTTC.

This rearrangement joins TRBV25-1 to TRBJ1-2, with a weak D call TRBD1 (5 bases). Trimming left V 5 bases short and J 8 bases short, with 15 bases between. The CDR3 is 13 amino acids. Per germline, CDR1 MGHDK and CDR2 SYGVNS. The CDR3 region is CASSRLGTGGYTF. In DNA, the CDR3 is TGTGCCAGCAGTCGATTAGGAACAGGAGGCTACACCTTC.

This chain connects TRBV7-3 to TRBJ2-1; 7 nucleotides align to TRBD1. CDR1 is SGHTA and CDR2 is FQGTGA in the germline V gene. V shed 4 bases and J 4 bases; nucleotides not matched to a gene: 7. CDR3 length equals 15 residues. CDR3: CASSSRDRQYNEQFF. The DNA for the CDR3 is TGTGCCAGCAGCTCTCGGGACAGACAGTACAATGAGCAGTTCTTC.

V is TRBV11-1 and J is TRBJ2-7; maybe TRBD2 (6 bases). Germline V CDR1 and CDR2: SGHAT, FQDESV (reference sequence). Trimming left V 5 bases short and J 3 bases short, with 14 bases between. The CDR3 runs 14 residues. The chain's CDR3 is CASSRPSGHYEQYF. CDR3 bases: TGTGCCAGCAGCCGCCCCAGCGGGCACTACGAGCAGTACTTC.

The chain recombines TRBV12-5 with TRBJ2-5; D unclear. Germline values: CDR1 LGHNT, CDR2 FRNRAP. The CDR3 spans 13 residues. Trimming removed 3 bases from V and 4 bases from J, with 9 bases in between. CDR3 sequence (DNA): TGTGCTAGTGGTTTATCCGCGCGAGAGACCCAGTACTTC. The encoded protein is CASGLSARETQYF.

The chain carries TRBV10-3 and TRBJ2-7, with 7 bases that match TRBD1. The CDR3 is made up of 16 amino acids. The germline V gene encodes CDR1 ENHRY and CDR2 SYGVKD. J gave up 2 bases and V 5 bases, and 12 bases lay outside the gene matches. The CDR3 nucleotides read TGTGCCATCAGTAACCCACAGGGGAAGGCCACCTACGAGCAGTACTTC. This encodes CAISNPQGKATYEQYF.

This clone showed up just a few times. This CDR3 reads CASSQQTGGMSYEQYF. The DNA for the CDR3 is TGTGCCAGCAGCCAGCAGACAGGGGGCATGTCCTACGAGCAGTACTTC. The rearrangement joins TRBV27 to TRBJ2-7; 10 positions agree with TRBD1. The CDR3 is made up of 16 amino acids. The V gene end was trimmed by 6 bases and the J gene end by 1 base; junction bases not matched to a gene: 9. Germline V gene data show CDR1 as MNHEY and CDR2 as SMNVEV (reference sequence).

The J gene is TRBJ2-1, the V gene TRBV10-3; TRBD1 matches at 7 bases. With V trimmed by 4 bases and J by 7 bases, 7 bases remained unmatched. CDR3 length equals 14 residues. Germline V gene sequence: CDR1 ENHRY, CDR2 SYGVKD. This CDR3 reads CAISARGWGNEQFF. The CDR3 DNA follows: TGTGCCATCAGTGCCAGGGGGTGGGGGAATGAGCAGTTCTTC.

The gene calls are TRBV7-9 and TRBJ2-1; tentative D call: TRBD2 (5 bases). The CDR3 runs 13 residues. Trimming stripped 1 base from V and 4 bases from J, with 5 bases between. CDR1 and CDR2 from the germline V gene are SEHNR and FQNEAQ (reference sequence). The CDR3, as DNA: TGTGCCAGCAGCTTAGGGGAGTACAATGAGCAGTTCTTC. Protein sequence: CASSLGEYNEQFF.

The chain has TRBV28 and TRBJ1-5, with 8 bases aligning to TRBD1. V lost 7 bases and J lost 5; bases outside the gene matches: 7. The CDR3 covers 14 residues. Germline assignment: CDR1 MDHEN and CDR2 SYDVKM. For the CDR3, the DNA is TGTGCCAGCAAAGGCTGGACAGGGTATCAGCCCCAGCATTTT. This encodes CASKGWTGYQPQHF.

This chain links TRBV15 with TRBJ1-5, with a weak D call TRBD1 (6 bases). V was cut by 2 bases and J by 2 bases, with 10 bases left in between. The CDR3 extends over 15 amino acids. Germline loops: CDR1 LNHNV, CDR2 YYDKDF (reference sequence). The CDR3 DNA follows: TGTGCCACCAGCAGACCGCGACAGGGCAATCAGCCCCAGCATTTT. Amino acid sequence: CATSRPRQGNQPQHF.

As concerns this clone: Germline and junction disagree at one end, which may indicate a read error. This chain joins TRBV7-2 and TRBJ2-1; 8 bases line up with TRBD1. Germline V gene lookup returns CDR1 SGHTA and CDR2 FQGNSA. The CDR3 is made up of 13 amino acids. CDR3 residues: CASSLQPDRGFIF. CDR3 nucleotides: TGTGCCAGCAGCTTACAACCCGACAGGGGATTTATCTTC.

The chain links TRBV19 to TRBJ1-2; D possibly corresponds to TRBD1 (5 bases). The CDR3 loop spans 13 amino acids. The germline V gene has CDR1 LNHDA and CDR2 SQIVND (reference sequence). The germline V and J ends were trimmed by 3 bases and 8 bases, with 13 bases remaining between them. The CDR3: CASSIKGLGGYTF. Written as DNA, the CDR3 is TGTGCCAGTAGTATTAAGGGGCTGGGAGGCTACACCTTC.

This clone was detected once. This chain joins TRBV7-9 and TRBJ2-2; a weak D match, TRBD2 (6 bases). Looked up from germline, CDR1 is SEHNR and CDR2 is FQNEAQ (reference sequence). The CDR3 is made up of 16 amino acids. Trimming stripped 1 base from V and 6 bases from J, with 15 bases between. The CDR3 sequence is CASSLGGARSSGELFF. The CDR3, as DNA: TGTGCCAGCAGCTTAGGCGGGGCTCGAAGCTCCGGGGAGCTGTTTTTT.